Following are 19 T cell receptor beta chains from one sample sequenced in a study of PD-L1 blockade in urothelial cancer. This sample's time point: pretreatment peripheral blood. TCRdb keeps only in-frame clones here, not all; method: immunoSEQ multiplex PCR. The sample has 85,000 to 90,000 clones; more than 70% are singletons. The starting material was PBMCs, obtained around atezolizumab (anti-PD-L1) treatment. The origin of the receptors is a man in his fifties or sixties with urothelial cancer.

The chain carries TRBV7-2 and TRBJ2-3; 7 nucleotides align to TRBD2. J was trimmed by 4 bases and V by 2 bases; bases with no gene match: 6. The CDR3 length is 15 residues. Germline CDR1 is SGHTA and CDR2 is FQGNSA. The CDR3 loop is CASSLFAGESDTQYF. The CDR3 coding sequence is TGTGCCAGCAGCTTATTTGCGGGAGAGTCAGATACGCAGTATTTT.

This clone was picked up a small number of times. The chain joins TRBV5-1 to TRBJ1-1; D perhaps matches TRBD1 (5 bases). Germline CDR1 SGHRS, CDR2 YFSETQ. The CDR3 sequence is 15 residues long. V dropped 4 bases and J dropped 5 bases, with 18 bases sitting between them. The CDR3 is CASSRGRGATTEAFF. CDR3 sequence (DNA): TGCGCCAGCAGCCGAGGGCGGGGCGCGACGACTGAAGCTTTCTTT.

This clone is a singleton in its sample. This CDR3 reads CASLKGTGHNEQFF. CDR3 bases: TGTGCCAGCCTTAAGGGGACAGGTCACAATGAGCAGTTCTTC. The chain has TRBV19 and TRBJ2-1; 8 nucleotides match TRBD1. Losses at the gene ends were 9 bases for V and 5 bases for J; bases not matched to a gene: 9. The CDR3 extends over 14 amino acids. Germline CDR1 and CDR2: LNHDA and SQIVND (reference sequence). Combining the CDR3 with reference TRBV19 and TRBJ2-1 gives the whole variable domain DGGITQSPKYLFRKEGQNVTLSCEQNLNHDAMYWYRQDPGQGLRLIYYSQIVNDFQKGDIAEGYSVSREKKESFPLTVTSAQKNPTAFYLCASLKGTGHNEQFFGPGTRLTVL.

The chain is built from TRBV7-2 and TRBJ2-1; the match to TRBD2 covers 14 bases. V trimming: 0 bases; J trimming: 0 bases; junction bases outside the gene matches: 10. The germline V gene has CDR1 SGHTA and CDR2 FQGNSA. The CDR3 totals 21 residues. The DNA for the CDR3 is TGTGCCAGCAGCTTAGCCGGGACTAGCGGGAGATGGGTTGACTCCTACAATGAGCAGTTCTTC. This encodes CASSLAGTSGRWVDSYNEQFF. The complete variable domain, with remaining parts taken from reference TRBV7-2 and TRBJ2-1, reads GAGVSQSPSNKVTEKGKDVELRCDPISGHTALYWYRQSLGQGLEFLIYFQGNSAPDKSGLPSDRFSAERTGGSVSTLTIQRTQQEDSAVYLCASSLAGTSGRWVDSYNEQFFGPGTRLTVL.

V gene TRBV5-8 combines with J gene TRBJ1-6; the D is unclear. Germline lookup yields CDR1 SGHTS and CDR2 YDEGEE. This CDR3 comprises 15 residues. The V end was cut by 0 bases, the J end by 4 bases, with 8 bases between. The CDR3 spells CASSLDSQYNSPLHF. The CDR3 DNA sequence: TGTGCCAGCAGCTTGGACAGCCAGTATAATTCACCCCTCCACTTT.

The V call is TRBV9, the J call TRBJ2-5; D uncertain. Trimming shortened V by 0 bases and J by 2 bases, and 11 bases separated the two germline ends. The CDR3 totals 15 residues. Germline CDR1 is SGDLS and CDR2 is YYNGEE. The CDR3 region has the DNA TGTGCCAGCAGCGTAGAACCGCGGCAGCAAGAGACCCAGTACTTC. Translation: CASSVEPRQQETQYF.

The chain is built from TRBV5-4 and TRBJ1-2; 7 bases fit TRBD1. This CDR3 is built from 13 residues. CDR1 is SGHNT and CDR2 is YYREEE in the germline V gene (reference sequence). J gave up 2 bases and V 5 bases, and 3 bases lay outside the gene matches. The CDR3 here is CASRRDSNYGYTF. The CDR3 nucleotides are TGTGCCAGCAGACGGGACAGCAACTATGGCTACACCTTC.

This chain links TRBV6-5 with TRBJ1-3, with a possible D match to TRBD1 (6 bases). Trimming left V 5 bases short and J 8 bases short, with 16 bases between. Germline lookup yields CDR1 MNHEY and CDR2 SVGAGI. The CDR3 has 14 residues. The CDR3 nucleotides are TGTGCCAGCAGTGACAGGTGGAGTCGAGACACCATATATTTT. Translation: CASSDRWSRDTIYF.

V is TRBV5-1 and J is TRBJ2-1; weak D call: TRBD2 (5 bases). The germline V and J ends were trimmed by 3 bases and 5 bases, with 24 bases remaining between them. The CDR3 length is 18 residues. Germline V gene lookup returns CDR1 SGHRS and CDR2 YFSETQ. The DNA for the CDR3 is TGCGCCAGCAGCTCTACTAGTGCGGAGTTCCCATTAGACAATGAGCAGTTCTTC. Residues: CASSSTSAEFPLDNEQFF.

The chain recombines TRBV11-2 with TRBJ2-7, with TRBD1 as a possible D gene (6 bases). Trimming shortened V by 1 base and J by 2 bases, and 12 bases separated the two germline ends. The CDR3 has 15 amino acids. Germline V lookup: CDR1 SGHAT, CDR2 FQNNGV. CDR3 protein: CASSLVRTAPYEQYF. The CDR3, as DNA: TGTGCCAGCAGCTTAGTAAGGACAGCCCCCTACGAGCAGTACTTC.

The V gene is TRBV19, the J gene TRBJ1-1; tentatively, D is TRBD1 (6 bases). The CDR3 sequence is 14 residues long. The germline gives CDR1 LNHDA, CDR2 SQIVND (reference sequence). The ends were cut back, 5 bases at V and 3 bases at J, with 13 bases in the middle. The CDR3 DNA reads TGTGCCAGTAGTGCCCGGGGGGGGCACACTGAAGCTTTCTTT. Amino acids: CASSARGGHTEAFF. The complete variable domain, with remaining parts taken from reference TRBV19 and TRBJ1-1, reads DGGITQSPKYLFRKEGQNVTLSCEQNLNHDAMYWYRQDPGQGLRLIYYSQIVNDFQKGDIAEGYSVSREKKESFPLTVTSAQKNPTAFYLCASSARGGHTEAFFGQGTRLTVV.

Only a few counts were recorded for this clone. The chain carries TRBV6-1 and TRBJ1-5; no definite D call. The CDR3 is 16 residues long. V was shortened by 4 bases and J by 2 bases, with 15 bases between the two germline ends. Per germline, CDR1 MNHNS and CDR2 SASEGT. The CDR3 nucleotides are TGTGCCAGCAGTGTGGTCGGAACTACGGGCAATCAGCCCCAGCATTTT. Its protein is CASSVVGTTGNQPQHF.

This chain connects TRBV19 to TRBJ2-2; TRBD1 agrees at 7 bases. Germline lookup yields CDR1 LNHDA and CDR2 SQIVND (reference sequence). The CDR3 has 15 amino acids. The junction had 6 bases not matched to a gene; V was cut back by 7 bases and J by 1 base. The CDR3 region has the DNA TGTGCCAGTAACGAGAGGGGGCTGAACACCGGGGAGCTGTTTTTT. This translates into CASNERGLNTGELFF.

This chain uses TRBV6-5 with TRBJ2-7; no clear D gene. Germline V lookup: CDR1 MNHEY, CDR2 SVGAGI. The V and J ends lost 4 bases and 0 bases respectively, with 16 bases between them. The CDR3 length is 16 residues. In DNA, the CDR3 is TGTGCCAGCAGTTCGCGGTGGTACACAACCTCCTACGAGCAGTACTTC. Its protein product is CASSSRWYTTSYEQYF.

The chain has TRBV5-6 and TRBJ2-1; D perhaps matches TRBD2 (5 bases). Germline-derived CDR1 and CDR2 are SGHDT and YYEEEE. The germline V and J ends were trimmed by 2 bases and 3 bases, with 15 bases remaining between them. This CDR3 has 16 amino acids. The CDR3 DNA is TGTGCCAGCAGCTTTGTCGAGTCTAGCAGCTACAATGAGCAGTTCTTC. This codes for CASSFVESSSYNEQFF. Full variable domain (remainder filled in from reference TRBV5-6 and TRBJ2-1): DAGVTQSPTHLIKTRGQQVTLRCSPKSGHDTVSWYQQALGQGPQFIFQYYEEEERQRGNFPDRFSGHQFPNYSSELNVNALLLGDSALYLCASSFVESSSYNEQFFGPGTRLTVL.

This chain's CDR3 is CASSFGTGIIGYTF. The CDR3 bases are TGCGCCAGCAGCTTCGGGACAGGGATTATTGGCTACACCTTC. The chain recombines TRBV5-1 with TRBJ1-2, with 9 bases fitting TRBD1. The CDR3 runs to 14 residues. V shed 2 bases, J shed 7 bases, and the junction held 6 bases outside the gene matches. CDR1 is SGHRS, CDR2 YFSETQ, per germline. The complete variable domain, with remaining parts taken from reference TRBV5-1 and TRBJ1-2, reads KAGVTQTPRYLIKTRGQQVTLSCSPISGHRSVSWYQQTPGQGLQFLFEYFSETQRNKGNFPGRFSGRQFSNSRSEMNVSTLELGDSALYLCASSFGTGIIGYTFGSGTRLTVV.

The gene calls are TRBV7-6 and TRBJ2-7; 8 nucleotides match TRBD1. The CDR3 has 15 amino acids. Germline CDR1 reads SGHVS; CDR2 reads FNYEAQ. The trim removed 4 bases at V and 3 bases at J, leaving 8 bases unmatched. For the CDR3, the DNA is TGTGCCAGCAGCTCCGTCAGGGGGCGCCACTACGAGCAGTACTTC. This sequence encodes CASSSVRGRHYEQYF.

DNA of the CDR3: TGCACAGGGAGAGCTAACTATGGCTACACCTTC. The encoded protein is CTGRANYGYTF. The chain couples TRBV4-1 to TRBJ1-2; TRBD1 is a possible D gene (6 bases). The CDR3 consists of 11 residues. CDR1 is MGHRA and CDR2 is YSYEKL in the germline V gene.

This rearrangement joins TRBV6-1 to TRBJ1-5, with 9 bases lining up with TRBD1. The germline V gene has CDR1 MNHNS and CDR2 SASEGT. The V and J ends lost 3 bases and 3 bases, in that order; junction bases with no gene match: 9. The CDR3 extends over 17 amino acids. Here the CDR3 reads CASSEAGTGYANQPQHF. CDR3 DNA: TGTGCCAGCAGTGAGGCCGGGACAGGGTACGCCAATCAGCCCCAGCATTTT.